Shown below are 28 T cell receptor beta chains from a single sample sequenced in a study of regulatory T cells in long-lasting Graves disease. Arm-PCR of CDR3 regions with iRepertoire HTBI primers generated TCR beta libraries. TCRdb re-derived calls from the multiplex PCR reads in MiXCR, one entry per CDR3 protein. The repertoire consists of almost 450,000 distinct CDR3 sequences, with roughly 17% occurring once and the leading ten covering roughly 10%. Time point indicated: newly diagnosed GD, antithyroid drugs for less than 3 months. Construction of the TCR library relied on RNA isolated from PBMCs. This sample was also put to use in a study of T cells in Graves' hyperthyroidism and ophthalmopathy.

This sample comprised peripheral blood mononuclear cells (PBMCs), obtained at new diagnosis, from a patient treated with antithyroid drugs. The receptors were sampled from a woman aged 25 to 39 with Graves disease.

This clonotype came up a few times. The V call is TRBV29-1, the J call TRBJ1-2, with 8 nucleotides matching TRBD1. This CDR3 contains 17 residues. Germline CDR1 is SQVTM and CDR2 is ANQGSEA. After removal of 3 bases from V and 1 base from J, the junction contained 13 bases not matched to a gene. This chain's CDR3 is CSVDSPGQGFYNYGYTF. The CDR3, as DNA: TGCAGCGTTGATTCCCCCGGACAGGGATTCTATAACTATGGCTACACCTTC.

This clonotype was counted ten times or more. V is TRBV7-9 and J is TRBJ1-1; D unresolved. CDR1 is SEHNR and CDR2 is FQNEAQ in the germline V gene (reference sequence). The CDR3 runs 15 residues. Between the trimmed V and J ends, which lost 5 bases and 2 bases, there was a span of 15 bases. The DNA for the CDR3 is TGTGCCAGCAGCACCTACTCGGCAGTAAACACTGAAGCTTTCTTT. It translates to CASSTYSAVNTEAFF.

This clonotype has a count of ten or more. V gene TRBV7-9 combines with J gene TRBJ2-7; a weak D match, TRBD1 (5 bases). The CDR3 contains 14 residues. Germline V gives CDR1 SEHNR, CDR2 FQNEAQ (reference sequence). The germline V and J ends were trimmed by 5 bases and 2 bases, with 13 bases remaining between them. CDR3 in amino acids: CASSGPGATYEQYF. CDR3 bases: TGTGCCAGCAGCGGCCCTGGGGCCACCTACGAGCAGTACTTC.

The chain couples TRBV5-4 to TRBJ2-3, with TRBD2 as a possible D gene (5 bases). CDR1 and CDR2 (germline): SGHNT, YYREEE (reference sequence). Trimming left V 2 bases short and J 0 bases short, with 13 bases between. CDR3 length: 16 residues. The CDR3 loop reads CASSLWSGSSTDTQYF. Here the CDR3 DNA reads TGTGCCAGCAGCTTATGGAGCGGATCTAGCACAGATACGCAGTATTTT. Together with reference TRBV5-4 and TRBJ2-3, the CDR3 gives the full variable domain: ETGVTQSPTHLIKTRGQQVTLRCSSQSGHNTVSWYQQALGQGPQFIFQYYREEENGRGNFPPRFSGLQFPNYSSELNVNALELDDSALYLCASSLWSGSSTDTQYFGPGTRLTVL.

This clonotype was picked up many times. V is TRBV28 and J is TRBJ2-5; D is ambiguous. This CDR3 is 12 amino acids long. Germline assignment: CDR1 MDHEN and CDR2 SYDVKM. Trimming took off 4 bases at V and 4 bases at J, with 7 bases between the two ends. For the CDR3, the DNA is TGTGCCAGCAGTTCCACACGAGAGACCCAGTACTTC. Amino acid sequence: CASSSTRETQYF.

This sequence joins TRBV10-3 and TRBJ2-1; 7 nucleotides agree with TRBD1. The V gene end was trimmed by 0 bases and the J gene end by 12 bases; junction bases not matched to a gene: 8. Germline assignment: CDR1 ENHRY and CDR2 SYGVKD. There are 14 residues in the CDR3. This CDR3 is CAISESQGDLRQFF. Written as DNA, the CDR3 is TGTGCCATCAGTGAGTCGCAGGGGGATCTCCGGCAGTTCTTC.

There are a few counts of this clonotype. Written as DNA, the CDR3 is TGCGCCAGCAGTGAAACCCAGGGATCAGGCTACACCTTC. It yields the protein CASSETQGSGYTF. This chain joins TRBV10-1 and TRBJ1-2, with D possibly TRBD1 on 5 matching bases. Trimming cost V 3 bases and J 8 bases, with 13 bases left between them. The CDR3 spans 13 residues. Germline CDR1 and CDR2: WNHNN and SYGVQD (reference sequence).

At least ten counts were recorded for this clonotype. This chain joins TRBV12-5 and TRBJ2-3; no reliable D call. Germline CDR1 is LGHNT and CDR2 is FRNRAP. This CDR3 contains 15 residues. V lost 1 base, J lost 0 bases, and 8 bases lay in between. The CDR3 DNA reads TGTGCTAGTGGTTTGGGCAGAACTAGCACAGATACGCAGTATTTT. Translated: CASGLGRTSTDTQYF.

This clonotype was seen repeatedly, ten times or more. For the CDR3, the DNA is TGCGCCAGCAGTGAACATACCGGGACAGCAACCTACGAGCAGTACTTC. This sequence encodes CASSEHTGTATYEQYF. V and J are TRBV10-2 and TRBJ2-7; TRBD1 agrees at 7 bases. Germline lookup yields CDR1 WSHSY and CDR2 SAAADI. V was clipped by 3 bases and J by 2 bases; unmatched bases: 10. This CDR3 contains 16 residues.

This clonotype has just a few counts. V gene TRBV6-2 or TRBV6-3 combines with J gene TRBJ2-1; 7 nucleotides agree with TRBD2. J gave up 5 bases and V 4 bases, and 5 bases lay outside the gene matches. CDR3 length equals 14 residues. Germline CDR1 is MNHEY and CDR2 is SVGEGT. In nucleotides, the CDR3 is TGTGCCAGCAGTTCAACTGCGGGAGACAATGAGCAGTTCTTC. Protein sequence: CASSSTAGDNEQFF.

The chain combines TRBV20-1 with TRBJ2-3; no firm D call. V lost 0 bases and J lost 2, with 15 bases in between. In germline, CDR1 is DFQATT, CDR2 SNEGSKA (reference sequence). The CDR3 sequence is 16 residues long. The CDR3 sequence: CSARDPDRDPTDTQYF. The CDR3 nucleotides read TGCAGTGCTAGAGATCCGGACCGCGATCCCACAGATACGCAGTATTTT.

This clonotype came up a few times. This rearrangement joins TRBV19 to TRBJ1-3; D is ambiguous. Trimming took off 7 bases at V and 0 bases at J, with 10 bases between the two ends. The germline V gene encodes CDR1 LNHDA and CDR2 SQIVND (reference sequence). The CDR3 extends over 14 amino acids. The DNA for the CDR3 is TGTGCCAGTACTGCCCAGTCCTCTGGAAACACCATATATTTT. It translates to CASTAQSSGNTIYF. Supplemented by reference TRBV19 and TRBJ1-3, the full variable domain reads DGGITQSPKYLFRKEGQNVTLSCEQNLNHDAMYWYRQDPGQGLRLIYYSQIVNDFQKGDIAEGYSVSREKKESFPLTVTSAQKNPTAFYLCASTAQSSGNTIYFGEGSWLTVV.

The rearrangement joins TRBV13 to TRBJ2-1; 7 bases line up with TRBD2. The length of the CDR3 is 16 residues. Losses at the gene ends were 0 bases for V and 2 bases for J; bases not matched to a gene: 4. Germline V gene data show CDR1 as PRHDT and CDR2 as FYEKMQ (reference sequence). The CDR3 loop reads CASSLGRAGAYNEQFF. The CDR3 bases are TGTGCCAGCAGCTTAGGACGGGCGGGAGCCTACAATGAGCAGTTCTTC.

This clonotype was recorded at least ten times. V and J are TRBV7-9 and TRBJ1-5; the D is unclear. This CDR3 region has 17 residues. The germline V and J ends were trimmed by 4 bases and 1 base, with 17 bases remaining between them. CDR1 is SEHNR and CDR2 is FQNEAQ in the germline V gene (reference sequence). CDR3 DNA sequence: TGTGCCAGCAGCTCCTCTTCACTTCAGGAAAGCAATCAGCCCCAGCATTTT. Protein product: CASSSSSLQESNQPQHF.

This clonotype was seen repeatedly, ten times or more. The chain employs TRBV28 and TRBJ2-7, with unresolved D. CDR3 size: 12 residues. Trimming stripped 6 bases from V and 0 bases from J, with 6 bases between. Germline CDR1 MDHEN, CDR2 SYDVKM. CDR3 region: CASRSPSYEQYF. CDR3 in DNA: TGTGCCAGCAGGTCACCCTCCTACGAGCAGTACTTC.

This clonotype was found many times. The chain is built from TRBV7-2 and TRBJ2-3; 9 bases agree with TRBD1. Germline assignment: CDR1 SGHTA and CDR2 FQGNSA. V was pared by 0 bases and J by 5 bases, with 18 bases of the junction left unmatched. CDR3 length: 20 residues. Here the CDR3 DNA reads TGTGCCAGCAGCTTAGCAAACATCGTTACTTACAGGGGGCGGGAAGATACGCAGTATTTT. Amino acids: CASSLANIVTYRGREDTQYF.

This clonotype has at least ten counts. The chain couples TRBV20-1 to TRBJ1-5; TRBD1 aligns across 9 bases. The junction had 8 bases not matched to a gene; V was cut back by 5 bases and J by 6 bases. Germline V gene data show CDR1 as DFQATT and CDR2 as SNEGSKA (reference sequence). This CDR3 region has 14 residues. Written as DNA, the CDR3 is TGCAGTGCTCTGGTGGGACAGGGTTTTCAGCCCCAGCATTTT. Residues: CSALVGQGFQPQHF.

The chain combines TRBV7-9 with TRBJ2-1; D might be TRBD2 (5 bases). The CDR3 is made up of 14 amino acids. CDR1 and CDR2 (germline): SEHNR, FQNEAQ (reference sequence). V lost 5 bases and J lost 2, with 10 bases in between. CDR3 sequence (DNA): TGTGCCAGCAGCCGGGGATTCACCTACAATGAGCAGTTCTTC. Amino acid sequence: CASSRGFTYNEQFF. The whole variable domain, remainder taken from reference TRBV7-9 and TRBJ2-1, is DTGVSQNPRHKITKRGQNVTFRCDPISEHNRLYWYRQTLGQGPEFLTYFQNEAQLEKSRLLSDRFSAERPKGSFSTLEIQRTEQGDSAMYLCASSRGFTYNEQFFGPGTRLTVL.

This clonotype was detected many times. The chain combines TRBV7-8 with TRBJ2-5; D is uncertain. Trimming took off 6 bases at V and 7 bases at J, with 12 bases between the two ends. There are 12 residues in the CDR3. Germline V gene lookup returns CDR1 SGHVS and CDR2 FQNEAQ. Here the CDR3 reads CASSSHGVTQYF. CDR3 coding DNA: TGTGCCAGCAGTAGCCATGGTGTGACCCAGTACTTC.

This clonotype has a handful of counts. The gene calls are TRBV7-9 and TRBJ2-5, with 7 bases matching TRBD2. The germline CDR1 and CDR2 sequences are SEHNR and FQNEAQ (reference sequence). The V gene end was trimmed by 5 bases and the J gene end by 3 bases; junction bases not matched to a gene: 0. This CDR3 spans 12 amino acids. This CDR3 is CASSRGEETQYF. CDR3 nucleotides: TGTGCCAGCAGCCGGGGGGAAGAGACCCAGTACTTC.

This clonotype showed up many times. The rearrangement links TRBV28 to TRBJ1-5; D gene uncertain. This CDR3 spans 15 amino acids. Germline V CDR1 and CDR2: MDHEN, SYDVKM. Trimming removed 6 bases at V and 11 bases at J, with 23 bases between. The CDR3 sequence is CASSPLQAPSSAQHF. The CDR3 coding sequence is TGTGCCAGCAGCCCCCTGCAGGCCCCCTCTTCGGCCCAGCATTTT.

This clonotype was detected ten times or more. The chain joins TRBV5-5 to TRBJ2-2; TRBD1 aligns across 7 bases. The CDR3 contains 14 residues. Per the germline V gene, CDR1 is SGHKS and CDR2 is YYEKEE (reference sequence). The trim removed 4 bases at V and 2 bases at J, leaving 2 bases unmatched. CDR3 loop: CASSRTGNTGELFF. The CDR3 coding sequence is TGTGCCAGCAGCCGGACAGGAAACACCGGGGAGCTGTTTTTT.

About this clonotype: A far larger clone is one nucleotide away, so this likely arose from a read error. This chain connects TRBV20-1 to TRBJ2-1; possibly TRBD1 for D (5 bases). Per the germline V gene, CDR1 is DFQATT and CDR2 is SNEGSKA (reference sequence). The germline V and J ends were trimmed by 0 bases and 10 bases, with 16 bases remaining between them. The CDR3 is made up of 14 amino acids. CDR3 nucleotide sequence: TGCAGTGCTAGAGATCAGGGCAGAACCTACGAGCAGTTCTTC. It is translated as CSARDQGRTYEQFF.

There are many counts of this clonotype. The chain combines TRBV12-3 or TRBV12-4 with TRBJ1-1; 9 bases match TRBD1. CDR3 length: 14 residues. With V trimmed by 5 bases and J by 7 bases, 8 bases remained unmatched. The CDR3 is CASSPQGAPVEAFF. As DNA, the CDR3 is TGTGCCAGCAGTCCACAGGGGGCACCCGTTGAAGCTTTCTTT.

This clonotype appeared many times. This chain links TRBV2 with TRBJ2-1, with D tentatively TRBD1 (6 bases). V lost 6 bases, J lost 4 bases, and 13 bases lay in between. CDR1 and CDR2 (germline): SNHLY, FYNNEI. The CDR3 is 14 residues long. CDR3 protein: CASRGGQLYNEQFF. CDR3 DNA: TGTGCCAGCAGAGGCGGACAGCTTTACAATGAGCAGTTCTTC.

This clonotype was seen ten or more times. The CDR3 nucleotides are TGTGCCAGCTCACCTAGCGGGAGGTACGAGCAGTACTTC. The encoded protein is CASSPSGRYEQYF. This chain connects TRBV18 to TRBJ2-7, with 10 bases identical to TRBD2. Losses at the gene ends were 3 bases for V and 4 bases for J; bases not matched to a gene: 0. The CDR3 has 13 amino acids. Germline CDR1 reads KGHSH; CDR2 reads LQKENI.

This clonotype was picked up many times. This chain connects TRBV10-3 to TRBJ2-2; D may match TRBD1 or TRBD2 (7 bases each). This CDR3 is built from 14 residues. The V and J ends lost 8 bases and 2 bases respectively, with 12 bases between them. Germline CDR1 is ENHRY and CDR2 is SYGVKD. As DNA, the CDR3 is TGTGCCATCCAGGGGGGGCTTAACACCGGGGAGCTGTTTTTT. The encoded protein is CAIQGGLNTGELFF.

V is TRBV10-3 and J is TRBJ2-1; 11 positions agree with TRBD1. The V and J ends lost 2 bases and 7 bases, in that order; junction bases with no gene match: 7. The CDR3 sequence is 16 residues long. The germline gives CDR1 ENHRY, CDR2 SYGVKD. Here the CDR3 reads CAISEEDRGLPNEQFF. The DNA of the CDR3 is TGTGCCATCAGTGAGGAGGACAGGGGGCTTCCGAATGAGCAGTTCTTC.